This entry lists 17 T cell receptor beta chains sequenced from one sample in a study of Graves' ophthalmopathy and Graves' hyperthyroidism. Amplifying from RNA transcripts, the study obtained TCR beta CDR3 regions. HTBI primers were used in a first-round RT-PCR, which preceded a second-round multiplex PCR. TCRdb re-called the multiplex PCR reads through MiXCR, storing one row per CDR3 protein. The sample has a few hundred thousand distinct CDR3 sequences, less than 45% seen once; the top ten hold roughly 4%. The sample was peripheral blood or thyroid tissue (not recorded which). The receptors here all came from an adult man with Graves' hyperthyroidism.

This clonotype was observed at least ten times. V gene TRBV4-2 combines with J gene TRBJ1-4, with 9 bases that match TRBD1. The CDR3 length is 15 residues. Germline V lookup: CDR1 LGHNA, CDR2 YNFKEQ. V gave up 4 bases and J gave up 3 bases; unmatched junction bases: 3. The CDR3 DNA is TGTGCCAGCAGCCCTCGGACAGGGGCTAATGAAAAACTGTTTTTT. Amino acids: CASSPRTGANEKLFF.

This clonotype showed up many times. This rearrangement joins TRBV5-1 to TRBJ1-6; a possible D gene is TRBD1 (5 bases). This CDR3 is 15 amino acids long. Germline-derived CDR1 and CDR2 are SGHRS and YFSETQ. The germline V and J ends were trimmed by 5 bases and 10 bases, with 19 bases remaining between them. This chain's CDR3 is CASSLGQGLSSPLHF. The DNA of the CDR3 is TGCGCCAGCAGTCTTGGACAAGGACTAAGCTCACCCCTCCACTTT. The full variable domain, with the rest looked up from reference TRBV5-1 and TRBJ1-6, is KAGVTQTPRYLIKTRGQQVTLSCSPISGHRSVSWYQQTPGQGLQFLFEYFSETQRNKGNFPGRFSGRQFSNSRSEMNVSTLELGDSALYLCASSLGQGLSSPLHFGNGTRLTVT.

This clonotype was observed at least ten times. This rearrangement joins TRBV2 to TRBJ1-2; D is unresolved. Germline CDR1 and CDR2: SNHLY and FYNNEI. The CDR3 is made up of 16 amino acids. V lost 3 bases, J lost 4 bases, and 18 bases lay in between. The CDR3 region is CASSDLRGRVGYGYTF. CDR3 sequence (DNA): TGTGCCAGCAGTGATCTCAGAGGTCGGGTAGGCTATGGCTACACCTTC. The full variable domain, with the rest looked up from reference TRBV2 and TRBJ1-2, is EPEVTQTPSHQVTQMGQEVILRCVPISNHLYFYWYRQILGQKVEFLVSFYNNEISEKSEIFDDQFSVERPDGSNFTLKIRSTKLEDSAMYFCASSDLRGRVGYGYTFGSGTRLTVV.

In DNA, the CDR3 is TGCGCCAGCAGTCCCGACACGCCGGTGACTTCAACTAATGAAAAACTGTTTTTT. Residues: CASSPDTPVTSTNEKLFF. The V call is TRBV5-1, the J call TRBJ1-4; D unresolved. The V gene lost 5 bases and the J gene lost 0 bases, with 20 bases spanning the gap. The germline gives CDR1 SGHRS, CDR2 YFSETQ. The CDR3 runs 18 residues.

This clonotype came up many times. The chain is built from TRBV10-3 and TRBJ2-6; D uncertain. Germline CDR1 ENHRY, CDR2 SYGVKD. The CDR3 sequence is 12 residues long. Trimming pared 11 bases from V and 2 bases from J, leaving 7 bases between. The CDR3 DNA sequence: TGTGCCCTTGGGGCTGGGGCCAACGTCCTGACTTTC. Protein: CALGAGANVLTF.

Notes on this clonotype: A much larger clone differs by one base, so this may be a read error. The rearrangement links TRBV12-3 or TRBV12-4 to TRBJ2-5, with 13 bases lining up with TRBD2. CDR3 length: 16 residues. The junction had 9 bases not matched to a gene; V was cut back by 6 bases and J by 5 bases. The CDR3 DNA is TGTGCCAGCAGCCCCGGGACTAGCGGGGTGGTGGAGACCCAGTACTTC. Amino acid sequence: CASSPGTSGVVETQYF.

This clonotype has a count of ten or more. J is TRBJ1-4 and V is TRBV20-1; D is unresolved. Germline V gene lookup returns CDR1 DFQATT and CDR2 SNEGSKA (reference sequence). This CDR3 is built from 16 residues. Trimming shortened V by 0 bases and J by 0 bases, and 11 bases separated the two germline ends. The CDR3 DNA reads TGCAGTGCTAGAGATTTGGTTTTGGCAACTAATGAAAAACTGTTTTTT. Translation gives CSARDLVLATNEKLFF.

This clonotype was recorded once. The gene calls are TRBV14 and TRBJ1-1; 7 bases are a match to TRBD1. The germline V gene has CDR1 SGHDN and CDR2 FVKESK. The trim removed 0 bases at V and 4 bases at J, leaving 8 bases unmatched. CDR3 length equals 16 residues. The CDR3 DNA sequence: TGTGCCAGCAGCCAAGATATACAGGGGAGTGGCACTGAAGCTTTCTTT. Protein sequence: CASSQDIQGSGTEAFF. Full variable domain (outside the CDR3, taken from reference TRBV14 and TRBJ1-1): EAGVTQFPSHSVIEKGQTVTLRCDPISGHDNLYWYRRVMGKEIKFLLHFVKESKQDESGMPNNRFLAERTGGTYSTLKVQPAELEDSGVYFCASSQDIQGSGTEAFFGQGTRLTVV.

The chain joins TRBV6-1 to TRBJ1-5; 7 bases agree with TRBD1. The germline V gene encodes CDR1 MNHNS and CDR2 SASEGT. The CDR3 has 15 amino acids. V lost 7 bases, J lost 3 bases, and 9 bases stayed unmatched. This CDR3 is CASNPGQVNNQPQHF. The CDR3 nucleotides are TGTGCCAGCAATCCCGGACAGGTAAACAATCAGCCCCAGCATTTT.

J is TRBJ2-7 and V is TRBV28, with 9 bases that match TRBD1. The CDR3 contains 14 residues. V lost 2 bases to trimming and J lost 5 bases; unmatched junction nucleotides: 4. Germline CDR1 reads MDHEN; CDR2 reads SYDVKM. The CDR3 region has the DNA TGTGCCAGCAGTTTAGCGGGACAGGGTCACGAGCAGTACTTC. This translates into CASSLAGQGHEQYF.

With respect to this clonotype: This could be a read error, since a much larger clone is one nucleotide away. J is TRBJ2-5 and V is TRBV6-5, with D possibly being TRBD1 (5 bases). V was clipped by 5 bases and J by 5 bases, with 18 bases between them. The CDR3 totals 15 residues. The germline gives CDR1 MNHEY, CDR2 SVGAGI. CDR3 protein: CASSTADKGHETQYF. In DNA form, the CDR3 reads TGTGCCAGCAGTACCGCCGACAAGGGGCACGAGACCCAGTACTTC.

This clonotype occurred a few times. The chain uses TRBV29-1 and TRBJ2-1; 8 positions match TRBD1. Germline loops: CDR1 SQVTM, CDR2 ANQGSEA. The CDR3 has 11 residues. The V and J ends lost 4 bases and 7 bases, in that order; junction bases with no gene match: 0. CDR3 nucleotides: TGCAGCGTTGGGACAGGGAATGAGCAGTTCTTC. It codes for CSVGTGNEQFF.

V gene TRBV9 combines with J gene TRBJ2-5; D unclear. Trimming cost V 6 bases and J 5 bases, with 29 bases left between them. The CDR3 loop spans 18 amino acids. Germline CDR1 and CDR2: SGDLS and YYNGEE. The CDR3 is CASKNSLVGATVAETQYF. CDR3 DNA: TGTGCCAGCAAGAACAGCTTAGTCGGCGCTACGGTCGCGGAGACCCAGTACTTC.

This clonotype has ten or more counts. The chain is built from TRBV16 and TRBJ2-2, with 8 nucleotides matching TRBD1. The germline gives CDR1 KGHSY, CDR2 FQNENV. This CDR3 has 15 residues. The J segment lost 1 base and the V segment lost 8 bases, leaving 6 bases of the junction unmatched. CDR3 protein: CASEDRVVNTGELFF. The CDR3 DNA is TGTGCCAGCGAGGACAGGGTCGTGAACACCGGGGAGCTGTTTTTT.

The V and J genes are TRBV24-1 and TRBJ2-2; D gene ambiguous. The CDR3 is 15 residues long. CDR1 KGHDR and CDR2 SFDVKD come from the germline V gene. V was shortened by 3 bases and J by 1 base, with 8 bases between the two germline ends. CDR3 sequence reads: CATSDAVLNTGELFF. The CDR3 nucleotides read TGTGCCACCAGTGATGCCGTATTGAACACCGGGGAGCTGTTTTTT.

The chain employs TRBV4-1 and TRBJ1-4; TRBD1 aligns across 7 bases. This CDR3 has 15 residues. Germline V lookup: CDR1 MGHRA, CDR2 YSYEKL. Trimming cost V 2 bases and J 8 bases; bases outside gene matches: 8. The CDR3 loop is CASSQPRAGGEKLFF. The CDR3 nucleotides read TGCGCCAGCAGCCAACCCCGGGCAGGGGGGGAAAAACTGTTTTTT.

The chain joins TRBV6-1 to TRBJ1-4, with TRBD1 as a possible D gene (6 bases). V lost 8 bases, J lost 8 bases, and 15 bases lay in between. Germline assignment: CDR1 MNHNS and CDR2 SASEGT. This CDR3 comprises 13 residues. The chain's CDR3 is CASSSGRGEKLFF. DNA of the CDR3: TGTGCCAGCTCATCGGGCAGGGGCGAAAAACTGTTTTTT.